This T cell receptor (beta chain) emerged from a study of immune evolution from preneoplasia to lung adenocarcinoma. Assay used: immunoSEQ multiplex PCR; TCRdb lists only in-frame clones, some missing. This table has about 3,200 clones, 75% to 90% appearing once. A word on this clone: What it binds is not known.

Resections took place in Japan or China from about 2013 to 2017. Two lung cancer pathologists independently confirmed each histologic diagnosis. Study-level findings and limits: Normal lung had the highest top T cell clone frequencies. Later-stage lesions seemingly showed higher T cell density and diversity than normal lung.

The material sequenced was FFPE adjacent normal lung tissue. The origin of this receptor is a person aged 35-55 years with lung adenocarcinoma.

The CDR3 DNA sequence: TGTGCCAGCAGCGTAGGCGGGGTACCCTACGAGCAGTACTTC. Protein: CASSVGGVPYEQYF. The chain couples TRBV9 to TRBJ2-7; a weak D match, TRBD2 (6 bases). The CDR3 covers 14 residues. Trimming pared 0 bases from V and 2 bases from J, leaving 9 bases between. Germline V gives CDR1 SGDLS, CDR2 YYNGEE.